Below, one TCR beta chain is given with its context. Its antigen is currently unknown. The sample comes from a study of shared clonotypes between healthy human individuals. On the study more broadly: Participating donors consisted of a couple of women and three men aged 18 to 49.

The method was immunoSEQ multiplex PCR; TCRdb's version includes in-frame clones alone and lacks a portion of them. The data contain a few million clones, roughly 90% of them singletons. The CDR3 contains 16 residues. The V gene lost 5 bases and the J gene lost 7 bases, with 20 bases spanning the gap. The germline V gene encodes CDR1 MDHEN and CDR2 SYDVKM. Study-wide points: Memory subsets generally showed smaller estimated richness than naive subsets did.

This clonotype was sampled from a man between 18 and 29 years old in good health. Some clones in this sample may be carry-over from other donors' samples. The sequenced sample consisted of naive CD4+ T cells from PBMCs. Subset here: CD45RA+ positively selected. J is TRBJ1-4 and V is TRBV28; tentatively, D is TRBD1 (5 bases). The CDR3 coding sequence is TGTGCCAGCAGTCCCCCCGACGCGGTCACAGGTGAAAAACTGTTTTTT. Protein product: CASSPPDAVTGEKLFF.